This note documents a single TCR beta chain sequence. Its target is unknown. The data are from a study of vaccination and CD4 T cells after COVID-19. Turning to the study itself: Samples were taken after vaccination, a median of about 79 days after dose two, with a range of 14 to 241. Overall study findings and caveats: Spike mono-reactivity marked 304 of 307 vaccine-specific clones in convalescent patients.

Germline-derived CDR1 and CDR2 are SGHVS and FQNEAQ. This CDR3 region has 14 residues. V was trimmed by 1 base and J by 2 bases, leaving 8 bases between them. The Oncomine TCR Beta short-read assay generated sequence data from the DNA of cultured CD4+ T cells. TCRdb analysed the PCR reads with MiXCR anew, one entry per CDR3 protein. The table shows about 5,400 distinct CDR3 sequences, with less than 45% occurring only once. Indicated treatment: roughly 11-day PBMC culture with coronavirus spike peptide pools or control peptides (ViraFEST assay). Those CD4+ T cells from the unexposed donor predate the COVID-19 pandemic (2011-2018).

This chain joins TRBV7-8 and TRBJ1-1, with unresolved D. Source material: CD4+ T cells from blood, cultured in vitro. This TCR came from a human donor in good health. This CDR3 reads CASSLVSGNTEAFF. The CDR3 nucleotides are TGTGCCAGCAGCTTAGTTTCGGGAAACACTGAAGCTTTCTTT.